These 2 T cell receptor beta chains share one sample of origin, sequenced in a study of T-cell reconstitution after alpha-beta-depleted transplantation in children. Unique molecular identifiers featured in how the TCRbeta library was prepared. Each CDR3 protein gets one entry after TCRdb re-called the PCR reads with MiXCR. This repertoire shows hundreds of thousands of distinct CDR3 sequences, 10% to 15% found once; its top ten account for 2% to 2.5%. The sequences come from PBMCs, mostly from graft donor cells, collected 360 days after TCRalphabeta/CD19-depleted stem cell transplant. The receptors originated from a male patient younger than 18 who had a stem cell transplant for acute myeloid leukemia, so the T cells may come from the graft donor.

This clonotype was counted at least ten times. The J gene is TRBJ2-4, the V gene TRBV4-2, with a weak D call TRBD2 (5 bases). Trimming pared 3 bases from V and 0 bases from J, leaving 12 bases between. Germline V gene sequence: CDR1 LGHNA, CDR2 YNFKEQ. The CDR3 runs 16 residues. The CDR3 loop is CASSQRADLAKNIQYF. The CDR3 nucleotides are TGTGCCAGCAGCCAGCGGGCTGATCTAGCCAAAAACATTCAGTACTTC.

The chain carries TRBV3-1 and TRBJ1-5; no clear D gene. CDR3 length equals 15 residues. CDR1 is LGHDT, CDR2 YNNKEL, per germline (reference sequence). The germline V and J ends were trimmed by 0 bases and 9 bases, with 15 bases remaining between them. The CDR3 is CASSQDTTPPRPQHF. CDR3 nucleotide sequence: TGTGCCAGCAGCCAAGACACGACCCCTCCCCGGCCCCAGCATTTT.